The 16 T cell receptor beta chains below all came from one sample that was sequenced in a study of cytomegalovirus exposure and HLA in healthy donors. Researchers ran the PCR with 60 Vbeta and 13 Jbeta primers. Only in-frame clones appear in the TCRdb table, and some are missing; sequencing was by immunoSEQ multiplex PCR. There are approximately 76,000 clones in the sample; approximately 79% occur only once, and about 2.5% lies in the top ten. Sample: PBMCs. The receptors come from a man aged 25-40 years in good health and CMV-seronegative.

The chain links TRBV6-5 to TRBJ1-6; TRBD1 matches at 9 bases. CDR3 length: 15 amino acids. Germline V gene data show CDR1 as MNHEY and CDR2 as SVGAGI. J was trimmed by 9 bases and V by 4 bases; bases with no gene match: 7. The CDR3 bases are TGTGCCAGCAGTTCCACCGGGACAGGGACTTCACCCCTCCACTTT. Residues: CASSSTGTGTSPLHF.

The chain employs TRBV2 and TRBJ2-1, with TRBD1 matching 7 bases. Trimming took 4 bases from V and 8 from J; bases not matched to a gene: 5. The CDR3 has 13 residues. Germline V gene lookup returns CDR1 SNHLY and CDR2 FYNNEI. DNA of the CDR3: TGTGCCAGCAGTGGAGGGGGCTCCGATGAGCAGTTCTTC. Amino acid sequence: CASSGGGSDEQFF.

The V call is TRBV5-1, the J call TRBJ2-7, with TRBD1 matching over 10 bases. The germline V gene has CDR1 SGHRS and CDR2 YFSETQ. Trimming cost V 4 bases and J 5 bases; bases outside gene matches: 9. The CDR3 length is 15 residues. CDR3 loop: CASSAGTGVAHEQYF. CDR3 sequence (DNA): TGCGCCAGCAGCGCCGGGACAGGGGTTGCCCACGAGCAGTACTTC.

The chain carries TRBV6-5 and TRBJ1-1, with TRBD1 as a possible D gene (5 bases). The V end lost 7 bases, the J end lost 4 bases, and 16 bases lay between the germline ends. From germline, CDR1 is MNHEY and CDR2 SVGAGI. CDR3 length: 14 residues. The CDR3 here is CASISAGLVTEAFF. The CDR3 DNA sequence: TGTGCCAGCATAAGTGCAGGGCTCGTCACTGAAGCTTTCTTT.

The genes are TRBV27 and TRBJ2-3, with 11 positions matching TRBD2. The CDR3 loop spans 17 amino acids. V was pared by 2 bases and J by 7 bases, with 11 bases of the junction left unmatched. Germline CDR1 reads MNHEY; CDR2 reads SMNVEV (reference sequence). This chain's CDR3 is CASSLPKTSGSLNTQYF. CDR3 sequence (DNA): TGTGCCAGCAGTTTACCCAAAACTAGCGGGAGTCTGAATACGCAGTATTTT.

To note about this clone: A read error may account for a junction end that differs from germline. CDR3 nucleotides: TGTGCCAGCAGTTTACGTGTTAGCAATCAGCCCCAGCGTTTT. Amino acids: CASSLRVSNQPQRF. The rearrangement joins TRBV28 to TRBJ1-5; D uncertain. Germline V CDR1 and CDR2: MDHEN, SYDVKM. This CDR3 has 14 residues.

In nucleotides, the CDR3 is TGTGCCAGCTCACCGGGACTAGCGAGTCCCGGGGAGCTGTTTTTT. Its translation: CASSPGLASPGELFF. J is TRBJ2-2 and V is TRBV18; 10 bases map to TRBD2. The germline CDR1 and CDR2 sequences are KGHSH and LQKENI. The V segment lost 3 bases and the J segment 6 bases; nucleotides outside the gene matches: 4. CDR3 size: 15 residues.

This sequence joins TRBV7-8 and TRBJ1-1, with a tentative D call TRBD1 (6 bases). Trimming removed 5 bases from V and 3 bases from J, with 13 bases in between. CDR1 is SGHVS and CDR2 is FQNEAQ in the germline V gene. The CDR3 is made up of 14 amino acids. The CDR3 DNA sequence: TGTGCCAGCAGCACCACGGACAGTGACACTGAAGCTTTCTTT. This gives the protein CASSTTDSDTEAFF.

The J gene is TRBJ1-2, the V gene TRBV27; weak D call: TRBD1 (6 bases). Germline V gene sequence: CDR1 MNHEY, CDR2 SMNVEV (reference sequence). The V end lost 6 bases, the J end lost 7 bases, and 21 bases lay between the germline ends. This CDR3 comprises 15 residues. As DNA, the CDR3 is TGTGCCAGCAGGGGGATTGGGACACTCCCCGGTGGCTACACCTTC. Its translation is CASRGIGTLPGGYTF.

The chain carries TRBV4-1 and TRBJ1-5; D remains unclear. The CDR3 sequence is 14 residues long. Germline loops: CDR1 MGHRA, CDR2 YSYEKL. Trimming shortened V by 3 bases and J by 7 bases, and 13 bases separated the two germline ends. This CDR3 is CASSQPSIGQPQHF. The CDR3 region has the DNA TGCGCCAGCAGCCAGCCGAGCATCGGGCAGCCCCAGCATTTT.

The rearrangement links TRBV19 to TRBJ1-4; 7 positions match TRBD1. The V gene's germline CDR1 is LNHDA and CDR2 SQIVND (reference sequence). This CDR3 is built from 14 residues. The V and J ends lost 4 bases and 2 bases, in that order; junction bases with no gene match: 1. The CDR3 nucleotides read TGTGCCAGTAGTACGGGACAGACTAATGAAAAACTGTTTTTT. Its translation is CASSTGQTNEKLFF.

V usage is TRBV29-1 and J usage is TRBJ2-2; a possible D gene is TRBD1 (5 bases). The CDR3 runs 12 residues. V was clipped by 5 bases and J by 4 bases, with 8 bases between them. From germline, CDR1 is SQVTM and CDR2 ANQGSEA. The CDR3 nucleotides read TGCAGCGTTCGAAGGGGCACCGGGGAGCTGTTTTTT. This encodes CSVRRGTGELFF.

The genes are TRBV5-6 and TRBJ1-1; 7 positions match TRBD1. Germline lookup yields CDR1 SGHDT and CDR2 YYEEEE. The CDR3 length is 15 residues. The V segment lost 4 bases and the J segment 5 bases; nucleotides outside the gene matches: 11. CDR3 in DNA: TGTGCCAGCAGCGAAACGGGACAGCGAAGTACTGAAGCTTTCTTT. The encoded protein is CASSETGQRSTEAFF. Variable domain in full (rest from reference TRBV5-6 and TRBJ1-1): DAGVTQSPTHLIKTRGQQVTLRCSPKSGHDTVSWYQQALGQGPQFIFQYYEEEERQRGNFPDRFSGHQFPNYSSELNVNALLLGDSALYLCASSETGQRSTEAFFGQGTRLTVV.

V gene TRBV9 combines with J gene TRBJ2-5; D gene ambiguous. Germline values: CDR1 SGDLS, CDR2 YYNGEE. V was shortened by 3 bases and J by 4 bases, with 16 bases between the two germline ends. This CDR3 is built from 15 residues. The CDR3 sequence: CASSGSPTAVETQYF. CDR3 in DNA: TGTGCCAGCAGCGGATCGCCCACGGCGGTAGAGACCCAGTACTTC.

The chain combines TRBV7-3 with TRBJ2-2; D possibly corresponds to TRBD2 (5 bases). From germline, CDR1 is SGHTA and CDR2 FQGTGA. Between the trimmed V and J ends, which lost 1 base and 3 bases, there was a span of 9 bases. The CDR3 runs 15 residues. In nucleotides, the CDR3 is TGTGCCAGCAGCTTAAGCGGGTCGGACACCGGGGAGCTGTTTTTT. Amino acid sequence: CASSLSGSDTGELFF.

This chain uses TRBV7-2 with TRBJ1-6; 11 nucleotides line up with TRBD1. The CDR3 has 17 residues. Germline values: CDR1 SGHTA, CDR2 FQGNSA. The ends lost 6 bases at V and 9 bases at J; junction bases unmatched: 13. The CDR3 loop reads CASSIDGTGGVPSPLHF. The CDR3, as DNA: TGTGCCAGCAGTATAGACGGGACAGGGGGTGTTCCTTCACCCCTCCACTTT.